This TCR beta chain appears in the sequencing data of a study of patients and donors after allogeneic stem cell transplantation. Each CDR3 protein is one row after TCRdb ran MiXCR on the RT-PCR reads. The data contain approximately 150,000 distinct CDR3 sequences, around 30% of them singletons. With 2 bases clipped from V and 9 bases from J, the junction kept 12 bases outside the gene matches. The germline V gene has CDR1 SEHNR and CDR2 FQNEAQ (reference sequence). This CDR3 has 17 amino acids. This clonotype was sampled from a human donor who was either an allogeneic HSCT recipient or a stem cell or donor lymphocyte infusion donor (not recorded which). It is not recorded whose cells these are; they may come from a transplant donor. The chain uses TRBV7-9 and TRBJ2-6, with 8 bases aligning to TRBD1. Sequences were obtained from blood, either unsorted or a sorted T cell fraction (not recorded which). CDR3 loop: CASSLPTRTGTGNVLTF. The CDR3 DNA is TGTGCCAGCAGCTTACCCACCCGGACAGGGACAGGCAACGTCCTGACTTTC.